Each of the 22 T cell receptor beta chains below was sequenced from the same sample in a study of shared clonotypes between healthy human individuals. Repertoires were generated with immunoSEQ multiplex PCR, while TCRdb's copy carries only in-frame clones and drops some. The sample lists roughly 2,300,000 clones, just under 95% occurring once. Sequencing used naive CD4+ T cells from PBMCs. The subset was: CD45RA+ positively selected. All receptors come from a man aged 18 to 35 in good health. Some clones in this sample may be carry-over from other donors' samples.

V gene TRBV5-1 combines with J gene TRBJ2-1; D is undetermined. V was trimmed by 0 bases and J by 10 bases, leaving 11 bases between them. The germline V gene has CDR1 SGHRS and CDR2 YFSETQ. The CDR3 extends over 13 amino acids. The CDR3 protein is CASSLDGLGEQFF. CDR3 in DNA: TGCGCCAGCAGCTTGGACGGCCTAGGGGAGCAGTTCTTC.

The V gene is TRBV11-2, the J gene TRBJ1-3, with D unclear. This CDR3 comprises 13 residues. CDR1 is SGHAT, CDR2 FQNNGV, per germline. V dropped 4 bases and J dropped 4 bases, with 8 bases sitting between them. The CDR3 region is CASSSTRGNTIYF. The CDR3 DNA reads as TGTGCCAGCAGCTCGACGAGGGGAAACACCATATATTTT.

This CDR3 reads CASGGGQPNTEAFF. The CDR3 coding sequence is TGTGCCTCCGGAGGGGGGCAACCTAACACTGAAGCTTTCTTT. This chain uses TRBV19 with TRBJ1-1; maybe TRBD1 (6 bases). With 11 bases removed from V and 2 bases from J, the gap between germline ends came to 18 bases. The CDR3 loop spans 14 amino acids. Germline V gene data show CDR1 as LNHDA and CDR2 as SQIVND (reference sequence).

This chain links TRBV5-4 with TRBJ2-1, with D hard to call. This CDR3 has 16 amino acids. Per germline, CDR1 SGHNT and CDR2 YYREEE (reference sequence). Trimming removed 0 bases from V and 1 base from J, with 11 bases in between. The CDR3 sequence is CASSLAMTASYNEQFF. DNA for the CDR3: TGTGCCAGCAGCTTGGCGATGACTGCGTCCTACAATGAGCAGTTCTTC.

The V gene is TRBV25-1, the J gene TRBJ1-4; perhaps TRBD1 as D (5 bases). CDR1 MGHDK and CDR2 SYGVNS come from the germline V gene. This CDR3 has 14 amino acids. V lost 6 bases, J lost 8 bases, and 16 bases lay in between. The CDR3 sequence is CASSPGGLNEKLFF. CDR3 bases: TGTGCCAGCAGCCCCGGGGGTCTGAACGAAAAACTGTTTTTT. The full variable domain, its missing parts supplied by reference TRBV25-1 and TRBJ1-4, is EADIYQTPRYLVIGTGKKITLECSQTMGHDKMYWYQQDPGMELHLIHYSYGVNSTEKGDLSSESTVSRIRTEHFPLTLESARPSHTSQYLCASSPGGLNEKLFFGSGTQLSVL.

The rearrangement links TRBV4-1 to TRBJ2-2, with TRBD1 identical over 9 bases. Germline V CDR1 and CDR2: MGHRA, YSYEKL. Unmatched junction bases numbered 6, after V lost 1 base and J lost 6 bases. The CDR3 extends over 16 amino acids. CDR3 loop: CASSQAGTGLAGELFF. The CDR3 DNA reads TGCGCCAGCAGCCAAGCCGGGACAGGGTTGGCCGGGGAGCTGTTTTTT.

A remark on this clone: The sample carries other DNA sequences with the same CDR3. The chain recombines TRBV28 with TRBJ2-1, with TRBD1 identical over 7 bases. This CDR3 region has 14 residues. V trimming: 4 bases; J trimming: 0 bases; junction bases outside the gene matches: 0. Germline V gene data show CDR1 as MDHEN and CDR2 as SYDVKM. CDR3 bases: TGTGCCAGCAGTTCAGGGGGCTCCTACAATGAGCAGTTCTTC. Its translation: CASSSGGSYNEQFF.

The V call is TRBV7-8, the J call TRBJ2-1, with 9 bases lining up with TRBD2. Germline-derived CDR1 and CDR2 are SGHVS and FQNEAQ. This CDR3 spans 17 amino acids. V was pared by 2 bases and J by 0 bases, with 5 bases of the junction left unmatched. In nucleotides, the CDR3 is TGTGCCAGCAGCTTAAGGGCTAGCGGGGCCTCCTACAATGAGCAGTTCTTC. Translation: CASSLRASGASYNEQFF.

The CDR3 loop is CASSSMGTDTQYF. The CDR3 DNA reads as TGTGCCAGCAGCTCCATGGGCACAGATACGCAGTATTTT. The J gene is TRBJ2-3, the V gene TRBV5-4; D is unresolved. The germline V and J ends were trimmed by 3 bases and 1 base, with 6 bases remaining between them. This CDR3 is 13 amino acids long. The germline V gene has CDR1 SGHNT and CDR2 YYREEE (reference sequence). Full variable domain (rest looked up from reference TRBV5-4 and TRBJ2-3): ETGVTQSPTHLIKTRGQQVTLRCSSQSGHNTVSWYQQALGQGPQFIFQYYREEENGRGNFPPRFSGLQFPNYSSELNVNALELDDSALYLCASSSMGTDTQYFGPGTRLTVL.

J is TRBJ2-7 and V is TRBV7-9, with 12 nucleotides matching TRBD1. V was clipped by 4 bases and J by 4 bases; unmatched bases: 5. This CDR3 comprises 15 residues. Germline CDR1 is SEHNR and CDR2 is FQNEAQ (reference sequence). The CDR3 loop reads CASSSVGQGAYEQYF. CDR3 nucleotides: TGTGCCAGCAGCTCCGTGGGACAGGGGGCATACGAGCAGTACTTC.

This chain connects TRBV7-6 to TRBJ1-2; D may be TRBD1 (5 bases). The CDR3 sequence is 12 residues long. V lost 5 bases and J lost 4, with 8 bases in between. CDR1 SGHVS and CDR2 FNYEAQ come from the germline V gene. CDR3 region: CASSGQGYGYTF. CDR3 coding DNA: TGTGCCAGCAGCGGGCAGGGCTATGGCTACACCTTC. Based on the CDR3 plus reference TRBV7-6 and TRBJ1-2, the full variable domain is GAGVSQSPRYKVTKRGQDVALRCDPISGHVSLYWYRQALGQGPEFLTYFNYEAQQDKSGLPNDRFSAERPEGSISTLTIQRTEQRDSAMYRCASSGQGYGYTFGSGTRLTVV.

J is TRBJ2-7 and V is TRBV10-3; D is undetermined. The CDR3 totals 15 residues. V was shortened by 5 bases and J by 1 base, with 15 bases between the two germline ends. CDR1 and CDR2 from the germline V gene are ENHRY and SYGVKD. For the CDR3, the DNA is TGTGCCATCAGTAGCCAACAGCGAACTTCCTACGAGCAGTACTTC. Translated: CAISSQQRTSYEQYF.

This clone was seen a few times. The CDR3 DNA follows: TGTGCCACCAGCAAAGGACAGCTTGTGGTGAACACTGAAGCTTTCTTT. Its protein product is CATSKGQLVVNTEAFF. The rearrangement links TRBV15 to TRBJ1-1, with D tentatively TRBD1 (6 bases). V was clipped by 4 bases and J by 0 bases, with 15 bases between them. Germline values: CDR1 LNHNV, CDR2 YYDKDF (reference sequence). This CDR3 has 16 residues.

CDR3 bases: TGCGCCAGCAGCTTAACCGGGACTATCTCCGGGGAGCTGTTTTTT. This sequence encodes CASSLTGTISGELFF. The chain recombines TRBV5-1 with TRBJ2-2; 7 bases align to TRBD2. Trimming at V came to 2 bases and at J to 6 bases, leaving 7 bases not matched to a gene. CDR1 SGHRS and CDR2 YFSETQ come from the germline V gene. This CDR3 has 15 amino acids. Full variable domain (rest looked up from reference TRBV5-1 and TRBJ2-2): KAGVTQTPRYLIKTRGQQVTLSCSPISGHRSVSWYQQTPGQGLQFLFEYFSETQRNKGNFPGRFSGRQFSNSRSEMNVSTLELGDSALYLCASSLTGTISGELFFGEGSRLTVL.

The chain links TRBV28 to TRBJ2-7; D possibly uses TRBD1 or TRBD2 (5 bases each). The CDR3 totals 16 residues. Trimming cost V 1 base and J 4 bases, with 17 bases left between them. The V gene's germline CDR1 is MDHEN and CDR2 SYDVKM. CDR3 bases: TGTGCCAGCAGTTTATCGGGTTTCGGCAGGGAGTACGAGCAGTACTTC. Protein: CASSLSGFGREYEQYF. The variable domain in full, with the rest retrieved from reference TRBV28 and TRBJ2-7, is DVKVTQSSRYLVKRTGEKVFLECVQDMDHENMFWYRQDPGLGLRLIYFSYDVKMKEKGDIPEGYSVSREKKERFSLILESASTNQTSMYLCASSLSGFGREYEQYFGPGTRLTVT.

The chain carries TRBV2 and TRBJ1-2; no clear D. V was pared by 11 bases and J by 9 bases, with 10 bases between. The CDR3 is 9 amino acids. CDR1 SNHLY and CDR2 FYNNEI come from the germline V gene. The CDR3 loop is CAQLNSYTF. The DNA of the CDR3 is TGTGCCCAGCTTAACAGCTACACCTTC.

V is TRBV7-2 and J is TRBJ2-7, with a possible D match to TRBD1 (5 bases). Germline-derived CDR1 and CDR2 are SGHTA and FQGNSA. V shed 3 bases and J shed 5 bases, with 14 bases lying between them. This CDR3 is 14 amino acids long. CDR3 in amino acids: CASSLTARQDEQYF. The CDR3 coding sequence is TGTGCCAGCAGCTTGACAGCTCGCCAGGACGAGCAGTACTTC. The complete variable domain, with remaining parts taken from reference TRBV7-2 and TRBJ2-7, reads GAGVSQSPSNKVTEKGKDVELRCDPISGHTALYWYRQSLGQGLEFLIYFQGNSAPDKSGLPSDRFSAERTGGSVSTLTIQRTQQEDSAVYLCASSLTARQDEQYFGPGTRLTVT.

This clone has just one count. This sequence joins TRBV5-6 and TRBJ1-4, with 7 positions matching TRBD1. V shed 4 bases and J 8 bases; nucleotides not matched to a gene: 11. Germline V gene data show CDR1 as SGHDT and CDR2 as YYEEEE. The CDR3 runs 15 residues. The CDR3 region is CASSVFPRDSEKLFF. The CDR3 DNA follows: TGTGCCAGCAGCGTATTTCCCCGGGACAGCGAAAAACTGTTTTTT.

CDR3 nucleotide sequence: TGTGCCATCAGCCCGTCGGGTGGGAGGAGAGATACGCAGTATTTT. Its translation is CAISPSGGRRDTQYF. The chain employs TRBV10-3 and TRBJ2-3, with D perhaps TRBD2 (6 bases). The V gene lost 6 bases and the J gene lost 5 bases, with 18 bases spanning the gap. Germline V gives CDR1 ENHRY, CDR2 SYGVKD. This CDR3 contains 15 residues.

The CDR3, as DNA: TGTGCAAGTCGCTTGCCGACTAGCGAGGACAAAAACATTCAGTACTTC. Its protein product is CASRLPTSEDKNIQYF. The genes are TRBV12-2 and TRBJ2-4; the DNA was not compared with TRBD2, the D call given in the table. TRBV12-2 is shown as a pseudogene. The CDR3 runs to 16 residues.

The CDR3: CASSLSGSEETQYF. For the CDR3, the DNA is TGCGCCAGCAGCCTCAGCGGGAGCGAGGAGACCCAGTACTTC. The rearrangement uses TRBV4-3 and TRBJ2-5; 8 bases align to TRBD2. Germline assignment: CDR1 LGHNA and CDR2 YSLEER. The V and J ends lost 4 bases and 5 bases, in that order; junction bases with no gene match: 6. CDR3 length: 14 residues.

The chain couples TRBV29-1 to TRBJ2-2, with TRBD1 matching over 9 bases. The CDR3 covers 16 residues. Germline V gene data show CDR1 as SQVTM and CDR2 as ANQGSEA. With V trimmed by 1 base and J by 6 bases, 9 bases remained unmatched. DNA of the CDR3: TGCAGCGTTGAAGCGATAGGACAGGGGTACGCCGGGGAGCTGTTTTTT. It specifies CSVEAIGQGYAGELFF.